This passage covers 17 T cell receptor beta chains from one sample sequenced in a study of circulating and synovial CD4+ cells in juvenile arthritis. TCRdb's copy holds only in-frame clones and misses some; the assay was immunoSEQ multiplex PCR. The table has roughly 4,000 clones, 81% seen once. Sequencing was done on a sample of CD4+ T cells from synovial fluid. These TCRs come from a human donor with juvenile idiopathic arthritis.

The chain couples TRBV23-1 to TRBJ1-2; D unclear. TRBV23-1 is an open reading frame, and its role is uncertain. The CDR3 is 14 amino acids. V lost 0 bases and J 0 bases, leaving 5 bases between the germline ends. CDR3 residues: CASSQSRANYGYTF. As DNA, the CDR3 is TGCGCCAGCAGTCAATCGAGGGCTAACTATGGCTACACCTTC.

This clone was detected once. This chain joins TRBV11-2 and TRBJ1-1; D might be TRBD1 (6 bases). Trimming stripped 3 bases from V and 1 base from J, with 12 bases between. Per the germline V gene, CDR1 is SGHAT and CDR2 is FQNNGV. The CDR3 is 15 residues long. CDR3 DNA sequence: TGTGCCAGCAGCTTGCTTGGACAGACGAACACTGAAGCTTTCTTT. Encoded protein: CASSLLGQTNTEAFF.

The CDR3 nucleotides read TGCGCCAGCATCCGGACAGGGGAAGGTACGCAGTATTTT. Protein: CASIRTGEGTQYF. The chain joins TRBV5-1 to TRBJ2-3, with 9 bases that match TRBD1. Germline lookup yields CDR1 SGHRS and CDR2 YFSETQ. The CDR3 runs to 13 residues. V gave up 6 bases and J gave up 8 bases; unmatched junction bases: 7.

This clone was seen a single time. The chain combines TRBV10-3 with TRBJ1-1, with TRBD1 as a possible D gene (6 bases). Germline V gives CDR1 ENHRY, CDR2 SYGVKD. Trimming pared 4 bases from V and 0 bases from J, leaving 12 bases between. The CDR3 is 15 amino acids. CDR3 in DNA: TGTGCCATCAGTGGGGACATCGACATGAACACTGAAGCTTTCTTT. Translated: CAISGDIDMNTEAFF.

The J gene is TRBJ2-7, the V gene TRBV5-1, with TRBD1 matching 12 bases. Looked up from germline, CDR1 is SGHRS and CDR2 is YFSETQ. V trimming: 1 base; J trimming: 0 bases; junction bases outside the gene matches: 5. The CDR3 has 17 amino acids. The CDR3 DNA is TGCGCCAGCAGCTTGCCCGGGACAGGGGGCTACTCCTACGAGCAGTACTTC. Residues: CASSLPGTGGYSYEQYF.

This chain links TRBV6-1 with TRBJ2-5, with D unresolved. The CDR3 has 15 amino acids. Germline CDR1 and CDR2: MNHNS and SASEGT. Trimming took 2 bases from V and 3 from J, leaving 13 bases between them. CDR3 bases: TGTGCCAGCAGTGAAATAAGAGCAGGAAAAGAGACCCAGTACTTC. Translating gives CASSEIRAGKETQYF.

As for this clone: The sample holds other DNA sequences that translate to the same CDR3. This chain links TRBV27 with TRBJ1-6; 7 positions match TRBD1. The germline gives CDR1 MNHEY, CDR2 SMNVEV (reference sequence). The CDR3 runs 15 residues. V was clipped by 4 bases and J by 7 bases; unmatched bases: 7. The CDR3 DNA reads as TGTGCCAGCAGTTCGACAGGGAATAGGAATTCACCCCTCCACTTT. Translated: CASSSTGNRNSPLHF.

This rearrangement joins TRBV28 to TRBJ1-2; TRBD1 matches 7 bases. Trimming took 3 bases from V and 8 from J; bases not matched to a gene: 9. CDR1 is MDHEN, CDR2 SYDVKM, per germline. This CDR3 has 14 residues. CDR3 region: CASSFPDRDGGYTF. The CDR3 DNA sequence: TGTGCCAGCAGTTTCCCCGACAGGGACGGAGGCTACACCTTC.

This clone appeared a few times. This rearrangement joins TRBV2 to TRBJ1-2, with TRBD1 as a possible D gene (5 bases). V was trimmed by 4 bases and J by 4 bases, leaving 16 bases between them. From germline, CDR1 is SNHLY and CDR2 FYNNEI. The CDR3 covers 15 residues. The CDR3 nucleotides are TGTGCCAGCAGTGGGACACTCATTCCGACCTATGGCTACACCTTC. Its protein product is CASSGTLIPTYGYTF.

The chain carries TRBV7-6 and TRBJ1-1; TRBD1 agrees at 7 bases. Unmatched junction bases numbered 10, after V lost 5 bases and J lost 10 bases. This CDR3 is built from 13 residues. Germline V gives CDR1 SGHVS, CDR2 FNYEAQ. The CDR3 bases are TGTGCCAGCAGCCCGAACCCAGGGGGGTTAGCTTTCTTT. It translates to CASSPNPGGLAFF.

The chain recombines TRBV5-1 with TRBJ2-7; 11 positions match TRBD2. Germline V gene sequence: CDR1 SGHRS, CDR2 YFSETQ. CDR3 length: 14 amino acids. The junction had 10 bases not matched to a gene; V was cut back by 5 bases and J by 9 bases. The CDR3 nucleotides read TGCGCCAGCAGTACCCGGACTAGCGGGTCCGGGCAGTACTTC. Its translation: CASSTRTSGSGQYF. The complete variable domain, with remaining parts taken from reference TRBV5-1 and TRBJ2-7, reads KAGVTQTPRYLIKTRGQQVTLSCSPISGHRSVSWYQQTPGQGLQFLFEYFSETQRNKGNFPGRFSGRQFSNSRSEMNVSTLELGDSALYLCASSTRTSGSGQYFGPGTRLTVT.

In DNA, the CDR3 is TGTGCCAGCACCGGGGTTGATCATGGTAATGAAAAACTGTTTTTT. Its protein product is CASTGVDHGNEKLFF. The chain employs TRBV28 and TRBJ1-4; D is unclear. The CDR3 runs 15 residues. V gave up 7 bases and J gave up 4 bases, with 16 bases separating them. Germline CDR1 reads MDHEN; CDR2 reads SYDVKM.

This chain joins TRBV7-9 and TRBJ2-5; 11 bases line up with TRBD2. V gave up 2 bases and J gave up 4 bases; unmatched junction bases: 6. Germline-derived CDR1 and CDR2 are SEHNR and FQNEAQ (reference sequence). CDR3 length: 16 residues. CDR3 sequence: CASSLIKGLAGETQYF. CDR3 bases: TGTGCCAGCAGCTTAATCAAAGGACTAGCGGGAGAGACCCAGTACTTC.

The chain has TRBV5-6 and TRBJ1-6, with D perhaps TRBD1 (6 bases). The germline gives CDR1 SGHDT, CDR2 YYEEEE. The germline V and J ends were trimmed by 3 bases and 7 bases, with 14 bases remaining between them. This CDR3 contains 15 residues. The CDR3 reads CASSSRQVPNSPLHF. In DNA, the CDR3 is TGTGCCAGCAGCTCCCGACAGGTTCCGAATTCACCCCTCCACTTT. The whole variable domain, filled in from reference TRBV5-6 and TRBJ1-6, reads DAGVTQSPTHLIKTRGQQVTLRCSPKSGHDTVSWYQQALGQGPQFIFQYYEEEERQRGNFPDRFSGHQFPNYSSELNVNALLLGDSALYLCASSSRQVPNSPLHFGNGTRLTVT.

A word on this clone: The germline gene is not matched at one end of the junction; a read error may be the cause. This chain uses TRBV7-6 with TRBJ1-3; tentative D call: TRBD1 (6 bases). The CDR3 contains 14 residues. Germline CDR1 reads SGHVS; CDR2 reads FNYEAQ. The CDR3 loop reads CASTLGQTGNIIYF. The CDR3 bases are TGTGCCAGCACCCTTGGACAGACTGGAAACATCATATATTTT. The full variable domain, in which reference TRBV7-6 and TRBJ1-3 provide the parts outside the CDR3, is GAGVSQSPRYKVTKRGQDVALRCDPISGHVSLYWYRQALGQGPEFLTYFNYEAQQDKSGLPNDRFSAERPEGSISTLTIQRTEQRDSAMYRCASTLGQTGNIIYFGEGSWLTVV.

This sequence joins TRBV28 and TRBJ2-5, with 9 bases lining up with TRBD1. The J call is doubtful: the DNA matches TRBJ2-7 better. The CDR3 loop spans 16 amino acids. Germline V gene data show CDR1 as MDHEN and CDR2 as SYDVKM. The CDR3 here is CASSLWGQGRGYEQYF. In nucleotides, the CDR3 is TGTGCCAGCAGTTTATGGGGACAGGGCAGGGGCTACGAGCAGTACTTC.

The chain is built from TRBV10-3 and TRBJ2-7, with 8 bases identical to TRBD2. This CDR3 spans 17 amino acids. Germline-derived CDR1 and CDR2 are ENHRY and SYGVKD. V lost 11 bases to trimming and J lost 4 bases; unmatched junction nucleotides: 22. The CDR3 region has the DNA TGTGCCTCAGGTCGGCCCACGGGGCTAGCGGGTGGATACGAGCAGTACTTC. It yields the protein CASGRPTGLAGGYEQYF.